Below, 26 T cell receptor beta chains from the same sample are listed, as sequenced in a study of Ad26.COV2.S vaccination and SARS-CoV-2 variants. Assay: immunoSEQ multiplex PCR; the TCRdb copy retains only in-frame clones and omits some. The table has 400,000 to 450,000 clones, about nine tenths seen once. Treatment specified: some 20 received Ad26.COV2.S at low or high dose, single or two shots; 5 received placebo; per-sample allocation not given. Sampling took place 63 days after the first vaccine or placebo injection. Material: peripheral blood, obtained in a trial of Ad26.COV2.S vaccine versus placebo. All receptors come from a person aged 18-65 years who received the Ad26.COV2.S COVID-19 vaccine or a placebo.

V and J are TRBV30 and TRBJ2-2; D is possibly TRBD1 or TRBD2 (5 bases each). Germline CDR1 is GTSNPN and CDR2 is SVGIG (reference sequence). V lost 0 bases and J 0 bases, leaving 8 bases between the germline ends. The CDR3 consists of 15 residues. The DNA of the CDR3 is TGTGCCTGGAGTGTTTGGGGGACGAACACCGGGGAGCTGTTTTTT. As protein: CAWSVWGTNTGELFF.

The chain carries TRBV27 and TRBJ2-3; a weak D match, TRBD2 (6 bases). From germline, CDR1 is MNHEY and CDR2 SMNVEV (reference sequence). The CDR3 is 17 residues long. Between the trimmed V and J ends, which lost 2 bases and 1 base, there was a span of 16 bases. The DNA for the CDR3 is TGTGCCAGCAGTTTAGGGTCGTGGGAGGTCCGCACAGATACGCAGTATTTT. It codes for CASSLGSWEVRTDTQYF.

The J gene is TRBJ2-1, the V gene TRBV12-3 or TRBV12-4; D is possibly TRBD1 (5 bases). With 6 bases removed from V and 7 bases from J, the gap between germline ends came to 7 bases. The CDR3 is made up of 11 amino acids. As DNA, the CDR3 is TGTGCCAGCAGAAGACAGAATGAGCAGTTCTTC. It translates to CASRRQNEQFF.

This clone was picked up one time. Additional DNA sequences in this sample encode the identical CDR3. This chain uses TRBV9 with TRBJ2-2; no clear D gene. Per the germline V gene, CDR1 is SGDLS and CDR2 is YYNGEE. V was trimmed by 0 bases and J by 1 base, leaving 4 bases between them. The CDR3 contains 14 residues. The CDR3 region is CASSVGQNTGELFF. The CDR3 DNA is TGTGCCAGCAGCGTAGGGCAGAACACCGGGGAGCTGTTTTTT. Filled out from reference TRBV9 and TRBJ2-2, the complete variable domain reads DSGVTQTPKHLITATGQRVTLRCSPRSGDLSVYWYQQSLDQGLQFLIQYYNGEERAKGNILERFSAQQFPDLHSELNLSSLELGDSALYFCASSVGQNTGELFFGEGSRLTVL.

This chain links TRBV2 with TRBJ1-6; D may be TRBD1 (5 bases). CDR3 size: 15 residues. V lost 2 bases to trimming and J lost 7 bases, with 12 bases between them. Germline V gene lookup returns CDR1 SNHLY and CDR2 FYNNEI. The CDR3 reads CASSEFVTANSPLHF. The CDR3 DNA follows: TGTGCCAGCAGTGAATTCGTGACAGCAAATTCACCCCTCCACTTT.

This chain uses TRBV27 with TRBJ2-2; the D gene is possibly TRBD1 (6 bases). V dropped 6 bases and J dropped 2 bases, with 16 bases sitting between them. CDR3 length: 16 amino acids. CDR1 and CDR2 from the germline V gene are MNHEY and SMNVEV (reference sequence). Written as DNA, the CDR3 is TGTGCCAGCAGCCGAGCGGCAGGGGTCAACACCGGGGAGCTGTTTTTT. Its translation is CASSRAAGVNTGELFF.

The genes are TRBV2 and TRBJ1-5; TRBD1 agrees at 11 bases. V shed 9 bases and J 7 bases; nucleotides not matched to a gene: 5. This CDR3 contains 13 residues. Germline CDR1 is SNHLY and CDR2 is FYNNEI. The CDR3 protein is CASGQGAWQPQHF. As DNA, the CDR3 is TGTGCCAGTGGACAGGGGGCTTGGCAGCCCCAGCATTTT.

This clone was counted a single time. This chain joins TRBV11-2 and TRBJ2-2; D is ambiguous. Trimming removed 3 bases from V and 1 base from J, with 9 bases in between. Germline V CDR1 and CDR2: SGHAT, FQNNGV. CDR3 size: 15 residues. For the CDR3, the DNA is TGTGCCAGCAGCTTGGGAATCGGGAACACCGGGGAGCTGTTTTTT. This gives the protein CASSLGIGNTGELFF.

This clone was seen a single time. The rearrangement joins TRBV10-2 to TRBJ2-3, with D perhaps matching TRBD2 (6 bases). Trimming pared 6 bases from V and 1 base from J, leaving 8 bases between. The CDR3 runs to 13 residues. CDR1 is WSHSY and CDR2 is SAAADI in the germline V gene. In nucleotides, the CDR3 is TGCGCCAGCAGGGCTAGCGGCACAGATACGCAGTATTTT. Translation gives CASRASGTDTQYF.

The rearrangement uses TRBV4-1 and TRBJ1-4; D might be TRBD1 (6 bases). The CDR3 is 12 residues long. Germline loops: CDR1 MGHRA, CDR2 YSYEKL. Deletions cut 6 bases from V and 8 bases from J, with 10 bases between. The CDR3 loop reads CASRVTGEKLFF. In DNA, the CDR3 is TGCGCCAGCAGAGTTACAGGGGAAAAACTGTTTTTT.

The table lists this clone with a count of one. The chain couples TRBV29-1 to TRBJ2-7; D perhaps matches TRBD1 (5 bases). The CDR3 runs to 12 residues. Trimming took 7 bases from V and 4 from J, leaving 14 bases between them. In germline, CDR1 is SQVTM, CDR2 ANQGSEA. The CDR3 DNA reads as TGCAGCGCCGGACGGACACAATACGAGCAGTACTTC. Translating it yields CSAGRTQYEQYF.

The chain recombines TRBV3-1 (or the pseudogene TRBV3-2) with TRBJ2-5; 7 nucleotides align to TRBD1. The J segment lost 2 bases and the V segment lost 4 bases, leaving 7 bases of the junction unmatched. The CDR3 covers 15 residues. From germline, CDR1 is LGHDT and CDR2 YNNKEL (reference sequence). For the CDR3, the DNA is TGTGCCAGCAGCCTAAGGACAGGCCATCAAGAGACCCAGTACTTC. The encoded protein is CASSLRTGHQETQYF.

The chain is built from TRBV5-4 and TRBJ2-1; D gene unclear. CDR1 and CDR2 (germline): SGHNT, YYREEE (reference sequence). The CDR3 is 14 amino acids. The V gene lost 0 bases and the J gene lost 6 bases, with 10 bases spanning the gap. The CDR3 DNA reads as TGTGCCAGCAGCTTGGATGTGGGATTCAATGAGCAGTTCTTC. Translated: CASSLDVGFNEQFF.

The CDR3 DNA is TGTGCCAGCAGTTTAAACCCCAGAGGGCCGGGCACAGATACGCAGTATTTT. Its protein is CASSLNPRGPGTDTQYF. V usage is TRBV27 and J usage is TRBJ2-3, with D possibly TRBD2 on 5 matching bases. The germline CDR1 and CDR2 sequences are MNHEY and SMNVEV (reference sequence). V was clipped by 2 bases and J by 1 base, with 16 bases between them. The CDR3 has 17 amino acids.

This rearrangement joins TRBV29-1 to TRBJ1-4, with a tentative D call TRBD1 (6 bases). Germline CDR1 reads SQVTM; CDR2 reads ANQGSEA. Trimming removed 0 bases from V and 11 bases from J, with 10 bases in between. CDR3 length: 12 residues. This chain's CDR3 is CSVEEPGAKLFF. The CDR3 DNA reads as TGCAGCGTTGAAGAACCGGGGGCGAAACTGTTTTTT.

The CDR3 region is CAISVEGGMNTGELFF. The CDR3 region has the DNA TGTGCCATCAGTGTGGAAGGGGGTATGAACACCGGGGAGCTGTTTTTT. V is TRBV10-3 and J is TRBJ2-2; tentatively, D is TRBD1 (6 bases). Trimming took off 4 bases at V and 1 base at J, with 13 bases between the two ends. The CDR3 extends over 16 amino acids. The germline V gene has CDR1 ENHRY and CDR2 SYGVKD.

This chain uses TRBV29-1 with TRBJ2-3; TRBD2 matches at 12 bases. The germline gives CDR1 SQVTM, CDR2 ANQGSEA. Germline trimming cut 6 bases from V and 6 bases from J; bases unmatched to any gene: 10. The CDR3 runs to 15 residues. In DNA form, the CDR3 reads TGCAGCGTAGACCGACTAGCGGGAGTCGCCGATACGCAGTATTTT. Translated: CSVDRLAGVADTQYF.

CDR3 nucleotide sequence: TGTGCCAGCAGTACTCAAAGGGGGCCGAACACTGAAGCTTTCTTT. Translating gives CASSTQRGPNTEAFF. The V gene is TRBV28, the J gene TRBJ1-1, with 7 bases identical to TRBD1. Losses at the gene ends were 5 bases for V and 1 base for J; bases not matched to a gene: 7. Germline assignment: CDR1 MDHEN and CDR2 SYDVKM. This CDR3 contains 15 residues.

This sequence joins TRBV28 and TRBJ2-6; D is unclear. CDR1 is MDHEN and CDR2 is SYDVKM in the germline V gene. The CDR3 runs 13 residues. V lost 7 bases, J lost 0 bases, and 4 bases lay in between. For the CDR3, the DNA is TGTGCCAGCAACCCCTCTGGGGCCAACGTCCTGACTTTC. Its protein product is CASNPSGANVLTF. Using reference TRBV28 and TRBJ2-6 for the parts outside the CDR3, the full variable domain is DVKVTQSSRYLVKRTGEKVFLECVQDMDHENMFWYRQDPGLGLRLIYFSYDVKMKEKGDIPEGYSVSREKKERFSLILESASTNQTSMYLCASNPSGANVLTFGAGSRLTVL.

The chain carries TRBV28 and TRBJ2-5; the match to TRBD1 covers 8 bases. The V gene's germline CDR1 is MDHEN and CDR2 SYDVKM. The CDR3 contains 16 residues. V was pared by 5 bases and J by 5 bases, with 13 bases of the junction left unmatched. CDR3 loop: CASSPSPGQGVETQYF. The CDR3 DNA sequence: TGTGCCAGCAGTCCTTCCCCAGGACAGGGCGTGGAGACCCAGTACTTC.

This clone was seen once. The J gene is TRBJ1-6, the V gene TRBV5-1; tentative D call: TRBD1 (5 bases). With 0 bases removed from V and 9 bases from J, the gap between germline ends came to 10 bases. The CDR3 is 14 amino acids. Germline V gene sequence: CDR1 SGHRS, CDR2 YFSETQ. DNA for the CDR3: TGCGCCAGCAGCTTGGCAGGGAGCCCTTCACCCCTCCACTTT. Its translation: CASSLAGSPSPLHF.

The chain joins TRBV5-1 to TRBJ1-5, with a possible D match to TRBD1 (6 bases). Germline loops: CDR1 SGHRS, CDR2 YFSETQ. Trimming cost V 0 bases and J 6 bases, with 19 bases left between them. The length of the CDR3 is 17 residues. The CDR3 spells CASSLVPLQGGGQPQHF. The CDR3, as DNA: TGCGCCAGCAGCTTGGTCCCCCTACAGGGCGGAGGTCAGCCCCAGCATTTT.

The rearrangement links TRBV14 to TRBJ1-6; TRBD1 agrees at 7 bases. Germline loops: CDR1 SGHDN, CDR2 FVKESK. V shed 1 base, J shed 5 bases, and the junction held 2 bases outside the gene matches. CDR3 length: 15 residues. CDR3 sequence reads: CASSQAQGNNSPLHF. The CDR3 bases are TGTGCCAGCAGCCAAGCACAGGGGAATAATTCACCCCTCCACTTT.

The CDR3 sequence: CASNPSGSDSYNEQFF. In DNA, the CDR3 is TGTGCCAGTAATCCTAGCGGGAGTGACTCCTACAATGAGCAGTTCTTC. The rearrangement links TRBV19 to TRBJ2-1; 10 bases fit TRBD2. Unmatched junction bases numbered 6, after V lost 7 bases and J lost 0 bases. The germline gives CDR1 LNHDA, CDR2 SQIVND (reference sequence). The CDR3 is 16 amino acids.

This clone has only one observation. The chain joins TRBV20-1 to TRBJ2-2, with 15 bases fitting TRBD2. Per the germline V gene, CDR1 is DFQATT and CDR2 is SNEGSKA (reference sequence). The CDR3 covers 18 residues. Trimming removed 3 bases from V and 7 bases from J; junction bases left unmatched: 12. CDR3 DNA sequence: TGCAGTGCTAGTGTCAGGGCCGGGACTAGCGGGAGGCACGGGGAGCTGTTTTTT. It codes for CSASVRAGTSGRHGELFF.

V gene TRBV27 combines with J gene TRBJ2-7, with TRBD2 matching 9 bases. CDR3 size: 14 residues. Germline assignment: CDR1 MNHEY and CDR2 SMNVEV (reference sequence). Unmatched junction bases numbered 3, after V lost 1 base and J lost 5 bases. The CDR3 sequence: CASSLYSGSHEQYF. CDR3 DNA sequence: TGTGCCAGCAGTTTATATAGCGGGAGCCACGAGCAGTACTTC.